The source of this TCR beta chain is a study of T cells expressing NK-cell markers. Study-level background: Each TCR beta repertoire originated in sorted T cells that were CD3+CD56+NKG2C+, CD3+CD56+NKG2C- or CD3+CD56-NKG2C+.

Concerning this clonotype: Its specificity is not known.

Findings and caveats of the study: Certain NKG2C+ T cell clones were expanded, and their HCMV specificity remained unclear. There were four donors in whom these clonotypes also led the CD3+CD56-NKG2C+ fraction. Six or seven donors carried dominant NKG2C+ clonotypes that made up roughly 1.0-8% of their CD8+ T cells.

Each CDR3 protein gets one entry in TCRdb, which reprocessed the 5' RACE reads and gives no DNA. Here the sample table reports thousands of distinct CDR3 sequences. The CDR3 covers 13 residues. In germline, CDR1 is MNHNS, CDR2 SASEGT. The sample comprised blood T cells: a sorted CD56 or NKG2C T cell subset, CD4+ or CD8+ T cells, or bulk PBMC T cells (not recorded which). This chain links TRBV6-1 with TRBJ2-7; the D call from TCRdb, TRBD1, cannot be confirmed without DNA. The sequence derives from a man aged 18-70 years in good health. The CDR3 loop is CASSPGIKYEQYF.